This T cell receptor (beta chain) was retrieved from a study of blood T cell repertoires in COVID-19. Study-level background: Samples representing acute and convalescent COVID-19 were sourced from the United States, Italy and Spain. Nucleic acid was either cDNA or gDNA, and it came from T cells, B-cell-depleted T cells, or PBMCs.

This clone occurred once. Original processing methods: Amplifying reference gene primers gave estimates of nucleated cell counts. Sequencing was performed with immunoSEQ multiplex PCR; in TCRdb, only in-frame clones are kept and a portion is missing. The V and J calls and clone size are taken from that table; D and trimming were inferred from the DNA. Among more than 70,000 clones listed, less than 90% were seen once. After removal of 6 bases from V and 7 bases from J, the junction contained 7 bases not matched to a gene. Germline values: CDR1 LNHDA, CDR2 SQIVND (reference sequence). The CDR3 totals 14 residues.

Sequenced input: peripheral blood. The TCR sequence derives from a man aged 55 to 70 with acute or convalescent COVID-19. The chain employs TRBV19 and TRBJ2-1, with TRBD1 matching over 9 bases. The CDR3 DNA reads as TGTGCCAGTAGCCCCAACGACAGGGGGAATGAGCAGTTCTTC. It encodes CASSPNDRGNEQFF.